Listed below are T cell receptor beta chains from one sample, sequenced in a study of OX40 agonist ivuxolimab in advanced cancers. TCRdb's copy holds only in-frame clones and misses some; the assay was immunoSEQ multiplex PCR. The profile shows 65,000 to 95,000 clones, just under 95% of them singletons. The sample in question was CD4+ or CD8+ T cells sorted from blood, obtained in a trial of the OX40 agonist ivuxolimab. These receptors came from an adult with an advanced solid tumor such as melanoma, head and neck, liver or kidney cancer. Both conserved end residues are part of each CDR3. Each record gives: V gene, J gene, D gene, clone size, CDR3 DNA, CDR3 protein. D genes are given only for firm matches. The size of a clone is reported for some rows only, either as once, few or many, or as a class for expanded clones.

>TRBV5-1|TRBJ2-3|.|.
TGCGCCAGCAGCTTGCGATCCTCCTTGGATACGCAGTATTTT
CASSLRSSLDTQYF
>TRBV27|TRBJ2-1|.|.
TGTGCCAGCAGCCCCGTAGGGGGGTACAATGAGCAGTTCTTC
CASSPVGGYNEQFF
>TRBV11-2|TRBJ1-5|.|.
TGTGCCAGCAGCTTAGGACCGCAGGGACCCTACAATCAGCCCCAGCATTTT
CASSLGPQGPYNQPQHF
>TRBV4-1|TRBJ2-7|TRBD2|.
TGCGCCAGCAGCCAAGAGGGCCCCTGGGCACTAGCGGACCACGAGCAGTACTTC
CASSQEGPWALADHEQYF
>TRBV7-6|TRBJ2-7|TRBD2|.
TGTGCCAGCAGCTTAGACCGGACTAGCGGGGGGGCCTACGAGCAGTACTTC
CASSLDRTSGGAYEQYF
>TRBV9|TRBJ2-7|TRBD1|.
TGTGCCAGCAGCGAGACAGGGAGCTCCTACGAGCAGTACTTC
CASSETGSSYEQYF
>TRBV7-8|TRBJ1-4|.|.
TGTGCCGTTAGGGGACCTCTTGAGGAAAAACTGTTTTTT
CAVRGPLEEKLFF
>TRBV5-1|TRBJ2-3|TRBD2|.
TGCGCCAGCAGCTCCGGACTTGGACTAGCGGGTACCCCCACAGATACGCAGTATTTT
CASSSGLGLAGTPTDTQYF
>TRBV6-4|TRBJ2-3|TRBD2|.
TGTGCCACCAACATCCGGGGACTAGCGGGGACTAGCACAGATACGCAGTATTTT
CATNIRGLAGTSTDTQYF
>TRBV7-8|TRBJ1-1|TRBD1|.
TGTGCCAGCAGCCTGGGACAGCCGAACACTGAAGCTTTCTTT
CASSLGQPNTEAFF
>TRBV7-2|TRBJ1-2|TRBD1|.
TGTGCCAGCCGGACAGGGACTCTTCTCTATGGCTACACCTTC
CASRTGTLLYGYTF
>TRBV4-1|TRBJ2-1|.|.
TGCGCCAGCAGCCAAGTAGAGGGCCCCCCCTACAATGAGCAGTTCTTC
CASSQVEGPPYNEQFF
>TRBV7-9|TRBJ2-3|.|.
TGTGCCAGCAGCACAGGCACAATAGCGGCGGCGGATACGCAGTATTTT
CASSTGTIAAADTQYF
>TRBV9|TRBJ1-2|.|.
TGTGCCAGCAACCCCTTGGGGCCAGAAAGTGGCTACACCTTC
CASNPLGPESGYTF
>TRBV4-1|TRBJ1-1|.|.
TGCGCCAGCAGCCAAGATCCAGTGAACACTGAAGCTTTCTTT
CASSQDPVNTEAFF
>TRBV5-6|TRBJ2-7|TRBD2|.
TGTGCCAGCAGCCCGGGAGGTTCTGGGGAACCCTACGAGCAGTACTTC
CASSPGGSGEPYEQYF
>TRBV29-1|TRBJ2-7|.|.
TGCAGCGTTGTGGGGAAAGGCGAGCAGTACTTC
CSVVGKGEQYF
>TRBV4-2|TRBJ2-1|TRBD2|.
TGTGCCAGCAGCCAAGATCGTGGGCTAGCGGCCTCCCATGAGCAGTTCTTC
CASSQDRGLAASHEQFF
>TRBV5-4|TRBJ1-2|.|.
TGTGCCAGCAGCTTGGGTGGAGCACGACCTCATAACTATGGCTACACCTTC
CASSLGGARPHNYGYTF
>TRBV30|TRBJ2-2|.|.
TGTGCCTGGAGTACACCGGACGAGAGTCGCACCGGGGAGCTGTTTTTT
CAWSTPDESRTGELFF
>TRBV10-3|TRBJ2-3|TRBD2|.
TGTGCCATCAGCTCCGTTAGCGGGGGGGCCGGGGATACGCAGTATTTT
CAISSVSGGAGDTQYF
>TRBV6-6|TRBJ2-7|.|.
TGTGCCAGCAGCAGGGGAGACAGTTCCTACGAGCAGTACTTC
CASSRGDSSYEQYF
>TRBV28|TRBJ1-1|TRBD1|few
TGTGCCAGCAGTTCCTGGGACAGGGCTTACACTGAAGCTTTCTTT
CASSSWDRAYTEAFF
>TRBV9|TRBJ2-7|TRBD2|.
TGTGCCAGCAGCGTAGGTTCTAGCGGGGACGAGCAGTACTTC
CASSVGSSGDEQYF
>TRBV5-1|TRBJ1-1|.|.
TGCGCCAGCAGCCCCGACAGTCCAAACACTGAAGCTTTCTTT
CASSPDSPNTEAFF
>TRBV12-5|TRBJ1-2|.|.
TGTGCTAGTTCTTGGGGGGCCGGCTACACCTTC
CASSWGAGYTF
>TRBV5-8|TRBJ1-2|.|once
TGTGCCAACCCGCCCGGACGGAGGTATGGCTACACCTTC
CANPPGRRYGYTF
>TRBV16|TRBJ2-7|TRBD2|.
TGTGCCAGCAGCCAGGTAGCGGGGGAGCCCTACGAGCAGTACTTC
CASSQVAGEPYEQYF
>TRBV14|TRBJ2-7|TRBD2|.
TGTGCCAGCAGCCATCGTCTAGCGGGGGCCTACGAGCAGTACTTC
CASSHRLAGAYEQYF
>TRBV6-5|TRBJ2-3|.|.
TGTGCCAGCAGTCAGGAAAAGGGGTGGGATACGCAGTATTTT
CASSQEKGWDTQYF
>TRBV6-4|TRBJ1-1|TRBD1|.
TGTGCCAGCAGTGACCCATGGACAGGGGTTAGTGGGGACACTGAAGCTTTCTTT
CASSDPWTGVSGDTEAFF
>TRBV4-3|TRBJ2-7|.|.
TGCGCCAGCAGCCAAGATGGCGTTGCCGAGCAGTACTTC
CASSQDGVAEQYF
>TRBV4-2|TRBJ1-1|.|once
TGTGCCAGCAGCCAAGTTTTGGGAGACACTGAAGCTTTCTTT
CASSQVLGDTEAFF
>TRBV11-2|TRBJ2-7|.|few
TGTGCCAGCAGCTTCCCCCAGGCGGCCTACGAGCAGTACTTC
CASSFPQAAYEQYF
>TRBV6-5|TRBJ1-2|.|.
TGTGCCAGCAGTAGCGGGCGGGGGGTTGCCTATGGCTACACCTTC
CASSSGRGVAYGYTF
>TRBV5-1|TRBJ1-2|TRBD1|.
TGCGCCAGCAGCCCCCGGGACAGGGGCACGGATGGCTACACCTTC
CASSPRDRGTDGYTF
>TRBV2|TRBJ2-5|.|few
TGTGCCAGCAGTGGACAGTACCAAGAGACCCAGTACTTC
CASSGQYQETQYF
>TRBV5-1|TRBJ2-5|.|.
TGCGCCAGCAGGAGGAGCCTGGAAGAGACCCAGTACTTC
CASRRSLEETQYF
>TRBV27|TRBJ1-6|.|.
TGTGCCAGCAGTTTAATCGGGCGGACCTATAATTCACCCCTCCACTTT
CASSLIGRTYNSPLHF
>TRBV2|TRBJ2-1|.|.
TGTGCCAGCCTGCCCCCCAACGGGTACAATGAGCAGTTCTTC
CASLPPNGYNEQFF
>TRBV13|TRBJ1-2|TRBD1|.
TGTGCCAGCAGCAACCGACAGGGCCCGACAGGGGGCAACTATGGCTACACCTTC
CASSNRQGPTGGNYGYTF
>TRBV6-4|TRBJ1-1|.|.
TGTGCCAGCAGTGAAACGGGGGTCGATGAAGCTTTCTTT
CASSETGVDEAFF
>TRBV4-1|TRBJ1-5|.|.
TGCGCCAGCAGCCAAGTCGGGGAGGGTCAGCCCCAGCATTTT
CASSQVGEGQPQHF
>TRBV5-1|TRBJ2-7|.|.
TGCGCCAGCAGCCCCCTGAGGGACGGAGGTGGGGAGCAGTACTTC
CASSPLRDGGGEQYF
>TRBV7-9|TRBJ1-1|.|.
TGTGCCAGCAGCTCAAACCCTGAAGCTTTCTTT
CASSSNPEAFF
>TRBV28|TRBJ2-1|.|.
TGTGCCAGCAGTGCCAGCTCCTACAATGAGCAGTTCTTC
CASSASSYNEQFF
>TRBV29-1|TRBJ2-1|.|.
TGCAGCGTTGAAATGGTGGGGAATGAGCAGTTCTTC
CSVEMVGNEQFF